This record concerns one T cell receptor (beta chain) sequence. Its specificity is not known. Some clones are missing from TCRdb's copy, which holds only in-frame ones; the method was immunoSEQ multiplex PCR. This repertoire shows about 64,000 clones, roughly 80% found once; its top ten account for over 12%. This sample is drawn from a study of T cell responses to AZD1222 COVID-19 vaccine. General study findings and limits: Baseline testing showed seropositivity in only 6 or 7 AZD1222 recipients. Dominant at 160-218 and 743-854, vaccine-associated CD4 TCRs also spanned spike.

The V end was cut by 0 bases, the J end by 6 bases, with 14 bases between. This CDR3 has 15 amino acids. CDR1 and CDR2 from the germline V gene are SGDLS and YYNGEE. The receptor's source is an adult who received the AZD1222 COVID-19 vaccine. The chain employs TRBV9 and TRBJ2-3; D not resolved. Material: peripheral blood, obtained 28 days after the second AZD1222 dose. This chain's CDR3 is CASSVARLPGDTQYF. DNA of the CDR3: TGTGCCAGCAGCGTAGCTCGGCTCCCCGGGGATACGCAGTATTTT.